The next 11 T cell receptor beta chains were all read from a single sample in a study of T-cell memory formation after mild COVID-19. Using its own MiXCR run on the 5' RACE reads, TCRdb lists one record per CDR3 protein. The sample contains roughly 250,000 distinct CDR3 sequences, roughly a sixth of which appear only once. Material: PBMCs or a T cell subset sorted from them (not recorded which). The receptors shown here come from a man younger than 35 who had mild COVID-19 (a few samples of this study predate the infection). Cell type and time point are not known.

This rearrangement joins TRBV11-2 to TRBJ2-1, with D maybe TRBD1 (5 bases). CDR1 is SGHAT and CDR2 is FQNNGV in the germline V gene. Trimming cost V 5 bases and J 3 bases, with 8 bases left between them. The CDR3 covers 13 residues. CDR3 DNA: TGTGCCAGCAGCGGGGCCTTCTACAATGAGCAGTTCTTC. It yields the protein CASSGAFYNEQFF.

The chain is built from TRBV25-1 and TRBJ1-5, with D possibly being TRBD1 (5 bases). Per the germline V gene, CDR1 is MGHDK and CDR2 is SYGVNS. The CDR3 consists of 14 residues. Trimming cost V 3 bases and J 5 bases, with 11 bases left between them. The chain's CDR3 is CASSDAGIHQPQHF. CDR3 nucleotide sequence: TGTGCCAGCAGTGACGCAGGGATCCATCAGCCCCAGCATTTT.

J is TRBJ1-5 and V is TRBV5-6; TRBD1 might be the D (6 bases). The CDR3 is made up of 15 amino acids. CDR1 is SGHDT and CDR2 is YYEEEE in the germline V gene. V shed 0 bases and J shed 4 bases, with 11 bases lying between them. CDR3 loop: CASSLGTVLNQPQHF. The CDR3 DNA follows: TGTGCCAGCAGCTTGGGGACAGTCCTGAATCAGCCCCAGCATTTT.

This clonotype was counted between two and nine times. The CDR3 region has the DNA TGTGCCAGCAGCCAAGCAGGGGGAAGTGAAAAACTGTTTTTT. Its protein product is CASSQAGGSEKLFF. The chain carries TRBV4-2 and TRBJ1-4, with 7 positions matching TRBD1. The length of the CDR3 is 14 residues. The trim removed 1 base at V and 7 bases at J, leaving 3 bases unmatched. Germline lookup yields CDR1 LGHNA and CDR2 YNFKEQ.

Concerning this clonotype itself: A much bigger clone sits one base away, suggesting this may be a read error. The gene calls are TRBV11-2 and TRBJ2-1; possible D gene TRBD2, 5 bases. In germline, CDR1 is SGHAT, CDR2 FQNNGV. The CDR3 length is 15 residues. The chain's CDR3 is CASSPTRGFYNEQSF. The CDR3 bases are TGTGCCAGCAGCCCGACACGAGGGTTCTACAATGAGCAGTCCTTC.

This clonotype was seen more than once but under ten times. V and J are TRBV7-2 and TRBJ2-1; D is undetermined. In germline, CDR1 is SGHTA, CDR2 FQGNSA. This CDR3 is 12 amino acids long. Trimming took off 5 bases at V and 8 bases at J, with 10 bases between the two ends. The CDR3 DNA is TGTGCCAGCAGCGCCCAAGGGTATGAGCAGTTCTTC. It encodes CASSAQGYEQFF.

Only one count was recorded for this clonotype. The chain employs TRBV4-1 and TRBJ1-5, with D possibly TRBD1 on 6 matching bases. CDR1 MGHRA and CDR2 YSYEKL come from the germline V gene. Deletions cut 1 base from V and 8 bases from J, with 24 bases between. The CDR3 length is 18 residues. As DNA, the CDR3 is TGCGCCAGCAGCCAAGGGGATGGTACAGGGTTTAGTAGTGAGCCCCAGCATTTT. Amino acid sequence: CASSQGDGTGFSSEPQHF.

The V and J genes are TRBV5-1 and TRBJ2-7, with TRBD1 identical over 10 bases. V shed 4 bases and J 3 bases; nucleotides not matched to a gene: 4. CDR1 SGHRS and CDR2 YFSETQ come from the germline V gene. The CDR3 totals 14 residues. The CDR3 reads CASSSGTGDYEQYF. The CDR3 nucleotides read TGCGCCAGCAGCAGTGGGACAGGGGACTACGAGCAGTACTTC.

This clonotype has a count of ten or more. The chain links TRBV12-3 or TRBV12-4 to TRBJ1-3, with 9 bases matching TRBD1. The CDR3 totals 15 residues. Trimming at V came to 8 bases and at J to 5 bases, leaving 10 bases not matched to a gene. CDR3 nucleotide sequence: TGTGCCAGCGGGACAGGGAAAAGCCAGCGAAACACCATATATTTT. This translates into CASGTGKSQRNTIYF.

The chain links TRBV6-6 to TRBJ2-7, with D unresolved. CDR3 length equals 11 residues. Between the trimmed V and J ends, which lost 7 bases and 6 bases, there was a span of 10 bases. CDR1 MNHNY and CDR2 SVGAGI come from the germline V gene (reference sequence). In nucleotides, the CDR3 is TGTGCCAGCACTTTGAGGCGCGAGCAGTACTTC. Translation gives CASTLRREQYF.

The chain uses TRBV5-5 and TRBJ1-2; 8 bases agree with TRBD1. Germline V gene data show CDR1 as SGHKS and CDR2 as YYEKEE (reference sequence). J was trimmed by 7 bases and V by 4 bases; bases with no gene match: 9. This CDR3 has 14 amino acids. This CDR3 reads CASSGRTGLSGYTF. The CDR3 DNA is TGTGCCAGCAGCGGGCGGACAGGGTTAAGTGGCTACACCTTC. The whole variable domain, remainder taken from reference TRBV5-5 and TRBJ1-2, is DAGVTQSPTHLIKTRGQQVTLRCSPISGHKSVSWYQQVLGQGPQFIFQYYEKEERGRGNFPDRFSARQFPNYSSELNVNALLLGDSALYLCASSGRTGLSGYTFGSGTRLTVV.